Below are 4 T cell receptor beta chains sequenced from a single sample in a study of blood T cell repertoires in COVID-19. The assay was immunoSEQ multiplex PCR, and TCRdb's table has in-frame clones only and misses some. The sample holds tens of thousands of clones, around 87% seen once. Sequenced: peripheral blood. These receptors were obtained from a human donor in a cohort sampled during active COVID-19.

The chain has TRBV11-1 and TRBJ2-5, with a weak D call TRBD1 (6 bases). From germline, CDR1 is SGHAT and CDR2 FQDESV (reference sequence). This CDR3 contains 14 residues. Trimming took off 6 bases at V and 2 bases at J, with 13 bases between the two ends. The CDR3 spells CASRRTAIQETQYF. The CDR3 region has the DNA TGTGCCAGCAGGAGGACAGCGATTCAAGAGACCCAGTACTTC. Filled out from reference TRBV11-1 and TRBJ2-5, the complete variable domain reads EAEVAQSPRYKITEKSQAVAFWCDPISGHATLYWYRQILGQGPELLVQFQDESVVDDSQLPKDRFSAERLKGVDSTLKIQPAELGDSAMYLCASRRTAIQETQYFGPGTRLLVL.

V and J are TRBV7-8 and TRBJ2-3, with D possibly being TRBD2 (5 bases). The CDR3 contains 14 residues. Germline V gives CDR1 SGHVS, CDR2 FQNEAQ. With 5 bases removed from V and 6 bases from J, the gap between germline ends came to 15 bases. The CDR3, as DNA: TGTGCCAGCAGCCAGGAGGCGTGGCGGGATACGCAGTATTTT. Translating it yields CASSQEAWRDTQYF. Full variable domain (remainder filled in from reference TRBV7-8 and TRBJ2-3): GAGVSQSPRYKVAKRGQDVALRCDPISGHVSLFWYQQALGQGPEFLTYFQNEAQLDKSGLPSDRFFAERPEGSVSTLKIQRTQQEDSAVYLCASSQEAWRDTQYFGPGTRLTVL.

The chain uses TRBV7-8 and TRBJ2-1; TRBD2 might be the D (6 bases). Between the trimmed V and J ends, which lost 2 bases and 0 bases, there was a span of 20 bases. Germline V gene lookup returns CDR1 SGHVS and CDR2 FQNEAQ. The CDR3 is 19 amino acids. The CDR3 protein is CASSLSSLATSTSYNEQFF. The CDR3 DNA sequence: TGTGCCAGCAGCTTAAGTTCGCTAGCGACTTCGACCTCCTACAATGAGCAGTTCTTC.

The chain employs TRBV28 and TRBJ2-7, with 7 bases that match TRBD1. This CDR3 comprises 14 residues. V shed 6 bases, J shed 2 bases, and the junction held 7 bases outside the gene matches. Germline lookup yields CDR1 MDHEN and CDR2 SYDVKM. The DNA of the CDR3 is TGTGCCAGCAGCCCGGGACAGCCTCCCTACGAGCAGTACTTC. It translates to CASSPGQPPYEQYF.